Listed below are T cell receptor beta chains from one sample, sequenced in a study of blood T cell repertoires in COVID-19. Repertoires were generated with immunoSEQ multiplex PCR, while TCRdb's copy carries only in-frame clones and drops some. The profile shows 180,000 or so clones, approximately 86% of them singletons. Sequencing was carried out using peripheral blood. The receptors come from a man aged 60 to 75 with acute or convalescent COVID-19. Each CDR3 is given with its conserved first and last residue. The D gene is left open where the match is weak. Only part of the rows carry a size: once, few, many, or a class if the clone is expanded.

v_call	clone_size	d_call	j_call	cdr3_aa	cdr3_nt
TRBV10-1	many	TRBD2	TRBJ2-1	CASSPGVAGGKGNEQFF	TGCGCCAGCAGCCCCGGGGTAGCGGGAGGAAAGGGGAATGAGCAGTTCTTC
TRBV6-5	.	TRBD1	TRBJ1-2	CASSLTGENYGYTF	TGTGCCAGCAGTTTGACAGGGGAGAACTATGGCTACACCTTC
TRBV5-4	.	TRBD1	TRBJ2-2	CASSRQGLGTGELFF	TGTGCCAGCAGCCGACAGGGCCTGGGCACCGGGGAGCTGTTTTTT
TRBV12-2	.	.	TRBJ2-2	CASRLGGRRRANTGELFF	TGTGCAAGTCGCTTAGGGGGCCGGAGAAGGGCCAACACCGGGGAGCTGTTTTTT
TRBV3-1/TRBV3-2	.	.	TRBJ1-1	CASSPVRGTEAFF	TGTGCCAGCAGCCCCGTCCGGGGGACTGAAGCTTTCTTT
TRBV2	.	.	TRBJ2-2	CASRREANTGELFF	TGTGCCAGCCGCAGGGAGGCGAACACCGGGGAGCTGTTTTTT
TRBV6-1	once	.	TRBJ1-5	CASSDLNQPQHF	TGTGCCAGCAGTGATTTAAATCAGCCCCAGCATTTT
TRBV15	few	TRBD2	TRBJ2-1	CATSRDQGLAGGYEQFF	TGTGCCACCAGCAGAGATCAAGGACTAGCGGGAGGATATGAGCAGTTCTTC
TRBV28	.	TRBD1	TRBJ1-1	CASSLAQGTEAFF	TGTGCCAGCAGTTTGGCACAGGGGACTGAAGCTTTCTTT
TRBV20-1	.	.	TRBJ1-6	CSARGGSPLHF	TGCAGTGCTAGGGGGGGTTCACCCCTCCACTTT
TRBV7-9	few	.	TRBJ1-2	CALQEALIGGYTF	TGTGCCCTCCAGGAGGCTTTGATTGGCGGCTACACCTTC
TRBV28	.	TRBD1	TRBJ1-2	CASSLTGTGSGYGYTF	TGTGCCAGCAGTTTGACCGGGACAGGGAGTGGGTATGGCTACACCTTC
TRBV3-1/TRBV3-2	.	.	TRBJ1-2	CASSPRQSYGYTF	TGTGCCAGCAGCCCCCGACAGAGCTATGGCTACACCTTC
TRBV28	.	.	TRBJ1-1	CASRRQSNTEAFF	TGTGCCAGCCGGCGACAGTCGAACACTGAAGCTTTCTTT
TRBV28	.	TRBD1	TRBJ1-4	CASSIGTGLGKLFF	TGTGCCAGCAGTATCGGGACAGGGCTCGGAAAACTGTTTTTT
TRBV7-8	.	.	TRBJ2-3	CASSPARVGTDTQYF	TGTGCCAGCAGCCCTGCCCGGGTCGGCACAGATACGCAGTATTTT
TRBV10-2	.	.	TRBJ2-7	CASSEFQTGYEQYF	TGCGCCAGCAGTGAGTTCCAAACAGGCTACGAGCAGTACTTC
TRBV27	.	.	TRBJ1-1	CASNTGLPNTEAFF	TGTGCCAGCAATACAGGGTTGCCGAACACTGAAGCTTTCTTT
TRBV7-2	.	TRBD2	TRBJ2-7	CASRPRTSGYEQYF	TGTGCCAGCCGACCCCGGACTAGCGGGTACGAGCAGTACTTC
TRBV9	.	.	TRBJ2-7	CASSVDPSSYEQYF	TGTGCCAGCAGCGTAGACCCTAGCTCCTACGAGCAGTACTTC
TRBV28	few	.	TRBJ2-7	CASSFAGISYEQYF	TGTGCCAGCAGTTTCGCAGGAATCTCCTACGAGCAGTACTTC
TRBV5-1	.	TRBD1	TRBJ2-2	CASSSGQGAVTGELFF	TGCGCCAGCAGCAGCGGACAGGGGGCGGTCACCGGGGAGCTGTTTTTT
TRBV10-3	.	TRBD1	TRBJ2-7	CAISESEVQGIEQYF	TGTGCCATCAGTGAGTCGGAGGTACAGGGGATCGAGCAGTACTTC
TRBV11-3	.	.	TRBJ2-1	CASSLGQGSYNEQFF	TGTGCCAGCAGCTTAGGGCAGGGCTCCTACAATGAGCAGTTCTTC
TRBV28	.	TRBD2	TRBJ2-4	CASRTAAGGNIQYF	TGTGCCAGCAGAACGGCCGCGGGAGGAAACATTCAGTACTTC
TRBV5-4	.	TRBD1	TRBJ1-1	CASSLNPTGSEAFF	TGTGCCAGCAGCCTAAACCCGACAGGGTCTGAAGCTTTCTTT
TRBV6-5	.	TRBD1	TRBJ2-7	CASRGDRTWGEQYF	TGTGCCAGCAGGGGGGACAGGACCTGGGGGGAGCAGTACTTC
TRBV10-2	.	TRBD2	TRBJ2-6	CASSPRSGASGANVLTF	TGCGCCAGCAGCCCCCGGAGCGGGGCCTCTGGGGCCAACGTCCTGACTTTC
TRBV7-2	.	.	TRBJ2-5	CASSFGEARQETQYF	TGTGCCAGCAGCTTCGGTGAGGCGCGACAAGAGACCCAGTACTTC
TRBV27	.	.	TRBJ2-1	CASTLAGSSYNEQFF	TGTGCCAGCACCCTTGCAGGCAGCTCCTACAATGAGCAGTTCTTC
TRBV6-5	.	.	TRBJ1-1	CASSWGEDTEAFF	TGTGCCAGCAGTTGGGGGGAGGACACTGAAGCTTTCTTT
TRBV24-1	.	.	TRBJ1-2	CATSDLTGNLEGYTF	TGTGCCACCAGTGATTTAACCGGGAACTTGGAGGGCTACACCTTC
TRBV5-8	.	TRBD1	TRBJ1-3	CAHERPGQGLSTIYF	TGTGCCCACGAACGCCCGGGACAGGGTTTGAGCACCATATATTTT
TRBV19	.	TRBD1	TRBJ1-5	CASNRDRFNQPQHF	TGTGCCAGCAACCGGGACAGGTTCAATCAGCCCCAGCATTTT
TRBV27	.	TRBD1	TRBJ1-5	CASSPGIRGQDQPQHF	TGTGCCAGCAGCCCCGGGATCAGGGGGCAAGATCAGCCCCAGCATTTT
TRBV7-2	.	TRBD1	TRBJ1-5	CASRAGQGAGQPQHF	TGTGCCAGCAGGGCAGGACAGGGGGCGGGTCAGCCCCAGCATTTT
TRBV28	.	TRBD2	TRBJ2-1	CASSSTSGSGEQFF	TGTGCCAGCAGTTCAACTAGCGGGAGTGGCGAGCAGTTCTTC
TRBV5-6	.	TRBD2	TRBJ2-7	CASSALGLAGGPGEQYF	TGTGCCAGCAGCGCCTTGGGACTAGCGGGAGGGCCGGGCGAGCAGTACTTC
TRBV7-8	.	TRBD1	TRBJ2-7	CASSLVGGTGDYEQYF	TGTGCCAGCAGCTTAGTGGGGGGGACAGGGGACTACGAGCAGTACTTC
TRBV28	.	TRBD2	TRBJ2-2	CASTPGTSRTGELFF	TGTGCCAGCACCCCGGGGACTAGCAGAACCGGGGAGCTGTTTTTT
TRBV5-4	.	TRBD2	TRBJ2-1	CASSLGLAGGDEQFF	TGTGCCAGCAGCTTGGGACTAGCGGGAGGCGATGAGCAGTTCTTC
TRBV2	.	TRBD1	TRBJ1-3	CASRARQGLNTIYF	TGTGCCAGCAGGGCACGACAGGGGTTGAACACCATATATTTT
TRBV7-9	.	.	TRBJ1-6	CASSSMADSPLHF	TGTGCCAGCAGCTCAATGGCTGATTCACCCCTCCACTTT